This T cell receptor beta chain was sequenced in a study of human T cells and chemical hapten exposure. Study details: Upper-back patch tests with 0.01% DPC were read at 6 days.

How the authors handled the data: A per-sample median of roughly 91,000 TCRs was observed, with a range of about 20,000 to 700,000. Each CDR3 protein is one row after TCRdb ran MiXCR on the RACE reads. The V and J calls, along with clone size, are taken from TCRdb and not from the paper's own processing. This table has approximately 370,000 distinct CDR3 sequences, about 5% appearing once. Indicated time point: pre-sensitization, week 0. Stated treatment: therapeutic diphenylcyclopropenone sensitization with weekly scalp DPC. Turning to this clonotype: The junction departs from the called germline gene at one end, perhaps through a read error.

Germline CDR1 is SNHLY and CDR2 is FYNNEI. The CDR3 loop spans 16 amino acids. V usage is TRBV2 and J usage is TRBJ1-6; possibly TRBD1 for D (5 bases). The TCR comes from a woman aged 18-35 years with alopecia areata. Some clones in this sample may be carry-over from other donors' samples. The specimen was whole blood, collected in connection with sensitization to the hapten diphenylcyclopropenone (DPC). For the CDR3, the DNA is TGTGTCAGCTCCCCCCGGCGGGACCCCTATAATTCACCCCTCCACTTT. Translation gives CVSSPRRDPYNSPLHF. Drawing the rest from reference TRBV2 and TRBJ1-6, the complete variable domain is EPEVTQTPSHQVTQMGQEVILRCVPISNHLYFYWYRQILGQKVEFLVSFYNNEISEKSEIFDDQFSVERPDGSNFTLKIRSTKLEDSAMYFCVSSPRRDPYNSPLHFGNGTRLTVT.